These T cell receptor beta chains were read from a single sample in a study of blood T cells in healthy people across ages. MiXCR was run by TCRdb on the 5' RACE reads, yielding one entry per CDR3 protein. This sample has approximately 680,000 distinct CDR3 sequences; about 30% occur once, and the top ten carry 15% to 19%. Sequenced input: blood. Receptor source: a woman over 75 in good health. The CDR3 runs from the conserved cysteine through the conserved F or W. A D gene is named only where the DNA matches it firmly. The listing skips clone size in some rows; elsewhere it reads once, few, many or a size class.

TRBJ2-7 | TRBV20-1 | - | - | TGCAGTGCCCCGGACTTGGGCGTAACCTACGAGCAGTACTTC | CSAPDLGVTYEQYF
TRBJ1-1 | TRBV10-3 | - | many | TGTGCCATCAGTGAGTCGACGAGACCCACTGAAGCTTTCTTT | CAISESTRPTEAFF
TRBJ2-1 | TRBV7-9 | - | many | TGTGCCAGCAGCTCATCGGGACTCGTCAATGAGCAGTTCTTC | CASSSSGLVNEQFF
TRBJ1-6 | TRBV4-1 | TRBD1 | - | TGCGCCAGCAGCCACAGGGACAGTTCTCGGTCACCCCTCCACTTT | CASSHRDSSRSPLHF
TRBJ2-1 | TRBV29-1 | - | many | TGCAGCGTTGATCTCGAAGGATCTGAGCAGTTCTTC | CSVDLEGSEQFF
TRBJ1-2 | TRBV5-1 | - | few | TGCGCCAGCAGCAATCAGTACTATGGCTACACCTTC | CASSNQYYGYTF
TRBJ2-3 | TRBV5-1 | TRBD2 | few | TGCGTCAGCAGCTTGGGTGGGACTAGCGGTACAGATACGCAGTATTTT | CVSSLGGTSGTDTQYF
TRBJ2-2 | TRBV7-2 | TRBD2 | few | TGTGCCAGCAGCCTGCGGGGGACTAGCGACACCGGGGAGCTGTTTTTT | CASSLRGTSDTGELFF
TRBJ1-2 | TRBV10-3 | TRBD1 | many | TGTGCCATCAGTGAGAACTACGAAGGGGGCGGCTACACCTTC | CAISENYEGGGYTF
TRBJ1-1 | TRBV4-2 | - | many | TGTGCCAGCAGCCAAGATAGGACAGACGAAGCTTTCTTT | CASSQDRTDEAFF
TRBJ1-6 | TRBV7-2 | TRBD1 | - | TGTGCCAGCAGACGGACAGGGACCAATTCACCCCTCCACTTT | CASRRTGTNSPLHF